The 22 T cell receptor beta chains given below trace back to one sample, sequenced in a study of cytomegalovirus exposure and HLA in healthy donors. The primer mix had 60 Vbeta and 13 Jbeta primers. The data were produced by immunoSEQ multiplex PCR, yet TCRdb's version contains in-frame clones alone and is incomplete. The sample yields approximately 210,000 clones, roughly 73% seen once. The sample was PBMCs. These receptors all come from a woman younger than 45 in good health and CMV-seropositive.

This chain links TRBV9 with TRBJ2-2; the D is unclear. This CDR3 is built from 16 residues. Germline values: CDR1 SGDLS, CDR2 YYNGEE. Trimming stripped 4 bases from V and 0 bases from J, with 13 bases between. Here the CDR3 reads CASSTRQVTNTGELFF. The CDR3 DNA follows: TGTGCCAGCAGCACCCGCCAGGTAACGAACACCGGGGAGCTGTTTTTT.

The gene calls are TRBV6-1 and TRBJ2-1; D is possibly TRBD2 (5 bases). Germline V lookup: CDR1 MNHNS, CDR2 SASEGT. This CDR3 is 12 amino acids long. Trimming shortened V by 8 bases and J by 6 bases, and 11 bases separated the two germline ends. The CDR3 spells CASGELPNEQFF. The CDR3 nucleotides are TGTGCCAGCGGGGAGCTTCCCAATGAGCAGTTCTTC.

The chain employs TRBV6-6 and TRBJ2-3; weak D call: TRBD2 (5 bases). This CDR3 has 13 residues. In germline, CDR1 is MNHNY, CDR2 SVGAGI (reference sequence). The V end was cut by 2 bases, the J end by 5 bases, with 8 bases between. The CDR3 nucleotides are TGTGCCAGCAGTTACGGAGGTTTAGATACGCAGTATTTT. This encodes CASSYGGLDTQYF.

The rearrangement joins TRBV28 to TRBJ1-5, with 7 bases aligning to TRBD1. V dropped 6 bases and J dropped 2; count of bases not matched to a gene: 10. Germline V gives CDR1 MDHEN, CDR2 SYDVKM. This CDR3 comprises 16 residues. The CDR3 nucleotides are TGTGCCAGCAGCTCACCTACAGGGGTGGGCAATCAGCCCCAGCATTTT. Residues: CASSSPTGVGNQPQHF.

The J gene is TRBJ2-2, the V gene TRBV28; TRBD2 aligns across 7 bases. The V gene's germline CDR1 is MDHEN and CDR2 SYDVKM. The V segment lost 1 base and the J segment 4 bases; nucleotides outside the gene matches: 9. CDR3 length: 17 amino acids. As DNA, the CDR3 is TGTGCCAGCAGTTTATCTCGGGTAGCGGGTATCACCGGGGAGCTGTTTTTT. This sequence encodes CASSLSRVAGITGELFF. The full variable domain, its missing parts supplied by reference TRBV28 and TRBJ2-2, is DVKVTQSSRYLVKRTGEKVFLECVQDMDHENMFWYRQDPGLGLRLIYFSYDVKMKEKGDIPEGYSVSREKKERFSLILESASTNQTSMYLCASSLSRVAGITGELFFGEGSRLTVL.

The gene calls are TRBV5-1 and TRBJ2-1; D is undetermined. The CDR3 covers 13 residues. CDR1 and CDR2 from the germline V gene are SGHRS and YFSETQ. Trimming cost V 4 bases and J 8 bases, with 13 bases left between them. CDR3 nucleotides: TGCGCCAGCAGCCCTCTCGGGTCCCATGAGCAGTTCTTC. It is translated as CASSPLGSHEQFF.

The rearrangement uses TRBV6-6 and TRBJ2-2; D gene uncertain. CDR3 size: 14 residues. V lost 0 bases, J lost 5 bases, and 7 bases lay in between. Germline V gives CDR1 MNHNY, CDR2 SVGAGI (reference sequence). CDR3 residues: CASSYSRLTGELFF. The CDR3 DNA follows: TGTGCCAGCAGTTACTCTCGGTTGACCGGGGAGCTGTTTTTT.

Only a few counts were recorded for this clone. V gene TRBV7-3 combines with J gene TRBJ2-2; TRBD1 matches at 8 bases. V lost 3 bases to trimming and J lost 6 bases; unmatched junction nucleotides: 3. The CDR3 loop spans 14 amino acids. The V gene's germline CDR1 is SGHTA and CDR2 FQGTGA. CDR3: CASSLTTGAGELFF. The CDR3 region has the DNA TGTGCCAGCAGCTTGACGACAGGGGCCGGGGAGCTGTTTTTT. Full variable domain (outside the CDR3, taken from reference TRBV7-3 and TRBJ2-2): GAGVSQTPSNKVTEKGKYVELRCDPISGHTALYWYRQSLGQGPEFLIYFQGTGAADDSGLPNDRFFAVRPEGSVSTLKIQRTERGDSAVYLCASSLTTGAGELFFGEGSRLTVL.

V gene TRBV10-3 combines with J gene TRBJ2-5; tentative D call: TRBD1 (5 bases). The CDR3 has 13 residues. Germline-derived CDR1 and CDR2 are ENHRY and SYGVKD. Trimming took off 6 bases at V and 5 bases at J, with 13 bases between the two ends. CDR3 sequence (DNA): TGTGCCATCAGAGTGGACACGGGTGAGACCCAGTACTTC. Residues: CAIRVDTGETQYF.

This CDR3 is CASSLGLAVADTQYF. As DNA, the CDR3 is TGTGCCAGCAGTTTGGGACTAGCAGTCGCAGATACGCAGTATTTT. This chain links TRBV6-1 with TRBJ2-3; 9 bases agree with TRBD2. The CDR3 extends over 15 amino acids. V trimming: 5 bases; J trimming: 4 bases; junction bases outside the gene matches: 7. CDR1 and CDR2 from the germline V gene are MNHNS and SASEGT.

The chain employs TRBV6-5 and TRBJ1-2; TRBD1 is a possible D gene (6 bases). Between the trimmed V and J ends, which lost 2 bases and 2 bases, there was a span of 9 bases. Germline loops: CDR1 MNHEY, CDR2 SVGAGI. This CDR3 region has 14 residues. This CDR3 is CASSYKDRNYGYTF. The CDR3, as DNA: TGTGCCAGCAGTTACAAGGACAGAAACTATGGCTACACCTTC.

This clone was detected once. The chain couples TRBV29-1 to TRBJ2-1; D may be TRBD1 (5 bases). The V gene's germline CDR1 is SQVTM and CDR2 ANQGSEA. This CDR3 spans 15 amino acids. Trimming cost V 4 bases and J 0 bases, with 13 bases left between them. The CDR3 loop reads CSVVRQPSSYNEQFF. Written as DNA, the CDR3 is TGCAGCGTTGTCCGACAGCCGAGCTCCTACAATGAGCAGTTCTTC.

This chain connects TRBV6-1 to TRBJ2-3; D is unclear. The germline gives CDR1 MNHNS, CDR2 SASEGT. This CDR3 is 14 amino acids long. Between the trimmed V and J ends, which lost 4 bases and 2 bases, there was a span of 10 bases. CDR3 region: CASSVGRTTDTQYF. The DNA for the CDR3 is TGTGCCAGCAGTGTTGGCAGAACCACAGATACGCAGTATTTT.

The gene calls are TRBV18 and TRBJ2-3, with TRBD2 identical over 11 bases. Germline assignment: CDR1 KGHSH and CDR2 LQKENI. With 2 bases clipped from V and 2 bases from J, the junction kept 18 bases outside the gene matches. The CDR3 loop spans 21 amino acids. CDR3 DNA sequence: TGTGCCAGCTCACCAAGTCGGGGGCTAGCGGGGGGCCGTCGAAACACAGATACGCAGTATTTT. Translated, it gives CASSPSRGLAGGRRNTDTQYF.

Only a few counts were recorded for this clone. The chain couples TRBV6-5 to TRBJ2-7; maybe TRBD2 (7 bases). Deletions cut 2 bases from V and 2 bases from J, with 13 bases between. Germline V gene data show CDR1 as MNHEY and CDR2 as SVGAGI. This CDR3 is 15 amino acids long. The CDR3 here is CASSYKGRGPYEQYF. The DNA for the CDR3 is TGTGCCAGCAGTTACAAGGGGCGGGGGCCCTACGAGCAGTACTTC.

V and J are TRBV5-1 and TRBJ1-6; TRBD1 matches 7 bases. Germline lookup yields CDR1 SGHRS and CDR2 YFSETQ. The CDR3 is made up of 15 amino acids. Unmatched junction bases numbered 8, after V lost 4 bases and J lost 7 bases. CDR3 DNA: TGCGCCAGCAGCCATGGGTCGGGACAGAATTCACCCCTCCACTTT. Its translation: CASSHGSGQNSPLHF.

This clone was seen a few times. V gene TRBV4-3 combines with J gene TRBJ2-7, with a possible D match to TRBD1 (6 bases). The CDR3 contains 15 residues. CDR1 and CDR2 from the germline V gene are LGHNA and YSLEER. The germline V and J ends were trimmed by 5 bases and 3 bases, with 17 bases remaining between them. The CDR3 DNA reads as TGCGCCAGCAGCATCGGAACAGGGAGTTTCTACGAGCAGTACTTC. The encoded protein is CASSIGTGSFYEQYF.

The CDR3 reads CASSLLSSGEYNEQFF. The DNA for the CDR3 is TGCGCCAGCAGCTTGTTGTCTAGCGGAGAATACAATGAGCAGTTCTTC. The chain recombines TRBV5-1 with TRBJ2-1, with 7 bases fitting TRBD2. This CDR3 region has 16 residues. CDR1 is SGHRS, CDR2 YFSETQ, per germline. V lost 1 base to trimming and J lost 4 bases; unmatched junction nucleotides: 8.

The chain links TRBV4-2 to TRBJ2-1; 10 positions agree with TRBD2. Unmatched junction bases numbered 12, after V lost 6 bases and J lost 7 bases. The CDR3 extends over 16 amino acids. CDR1 and CDR2 (germline): LGHNA, YNFKEQ. The CDR3 here is CASRQNQRGGLNEQFF. For the CDR3, the DNA is TGTGCCAGCAGGCAAAACCAGCGGGGGGGCCTTAATGAGCAGTTCTTC.

This chain links TRBV2 with TRBJ1-1, with D unclear. The CDR3 spans 14 residues. CDR1 and CDR2 from the germline V gene are SNHLY and FYNNEI. V shed 6 bases and J shed 2 bases, with 13 bases lying between them. CDR3 coding DNA: TGTGCCAGCAGGGCCCCCGTACAAAACACTGAAGCTTTCTTT. It yields the protein CASRAPVQNTEAFF.

This clone was seen once. The chain combines TRBV4-2 with TRBJ2-6; 7 nucleotides agree with TRBD1. V dropped 5 bases and J dropped 0; count of bases not matched to a gene: 4. The CDR3 covers 16 residues. CDR1 and CDR2 (germline): LGHNA, YNFKEQ. CDR3: CASSVQGDSGANVLTF. In nucleotides, the CDR3 is TGTGCCAGCAGCGTTCAGGGGGACTCTGGGGCCAACGTCCTGACTTTC.

This clone came up a few times. The J gene is TRBJ1-5, the V gene TRBV5-1, with 10 bases fitting TRBD1. The germline V gene has CDR1 SGHRS and CDR2 YFSETQ. The CDR3 is 15 amino acids. Losses at the gene ends were 4 bases for V and 4 bases for J; bases not matched to a gene: 5. CDR3 amino acids: CASSPGTGANQPQHF. In DNA form, the CDR3 reads TGCGCCAGCAGCCCCGGGACAGGGGCTAATCAGCCCCAGCATTTT.